The 14 T cell receptor beta chains given below trace back to one sample, sequenced in a study of blood T cell repertoires in COVID-19. TCRdb's copy holds only in-frame clones and misses some; the assay was immunoSEQ multiplex PCR. The table includes roughly 91,000 clones, approximately 79% detected once. Sequencing input: peripheral blood. These receptors originate from a man in his sixties or seventies with acute or convalescent COVID-19.

The chain recombines TRBV12-3 or TRBV12-4 with TRBJ2-1; D call uncertain. V was cut by 3 bases and J by 4 bases, with 7 bases left in between. The CDR3 has 13 amino acids. The CDR3 reads CASSLRLYNEQFF. In nucleotides, the CDR3 is TGTGCCAGCAGTTTGCGGCTGTACAATGAGCAGTTCTTC.

The rearrangement joins TRBV28 to TRBJ2-2, with 11 bases matching TRBD2. J was trimmed by 0 bases and V by 9 bases; bases with no gene match: 6. CDR1 is MDHEN, CDR2 SYDVKM, per germline. CDR3 length equals 16 residues. In nucleotides, the CDR3 is TGTGCCAGTCGACTAGCGGGGACCTCGAACACCGGGGAGCTGTTTTTT. It encodes CASRLAGTSNTGELFF.

The gene calls are TRBV18 and TRBJ1-5, with a possible D match to TRBD1 (5 bases). The V end lost 0 bases, the J end lost 6 bases, and 15 bases lay between the germline ends. CDR1 and CDR2 from the germline V gene are KGHSH and LQKENI. This CDR3 is built from 16 residues. In DNA form, the CDR3 reads TGTGCCAGCTCACCACCGAATCCGGAAAGGGGTCAGCCCCAGCATTTT. It is translated as CASSPPNPERGQPQHF.

This clone was seen more than once but under ten times. The chain recombines TRBV5-1 with TRBJ2-2; perhaps TRBD1 as D (5 bases). The CDR3 is made up of 14 amino acids. Trimming removed 0 bases from V and 8 bases from J, with 11 bases in between. Germline V lookup: CDR1 SGHRS, CDR2 YFSETQ. The CDR3 is CASSLGPQGGELFF. CDR3 DNA sequence: TGCGCCAGCAGCTTGGGGCCCCAGGGAGGGGAGCTGTTTTTT.

There are a few counts of this clone. The chain employs TRBV6-5 and TRBJ2-5, with D maybe TRBD2 (5 bases). CDR3 length equals 14 residues. V lost 0 bases to trimming and J lost 3 bases, with 8 bases between them. Germline values: CDR1 MNHEY, CDR2 SVGAGI. The CDR3, as DNA: TGTGCCAGCAGTTACTCCCCACTAGAAGAGACCCAGTACTTC. Residues: CASSYSPLEETQYF.

The rearrangement links TRBV28 to TRBJ2-6; a possible D gene is TRBD1 (7 bases). V lost 6 bases, J lost 2 bases, and 17 bases lay in between. The CDR3 totals 17 residues. CDR1 MDHEN and CDR2 SYDVKM come from the germline V gene. The DNA of the CDR3 is TGTGCCAGCAGACTCACTGCAGGGGGGACTGGGGCCAACGTCCTGACTTTC. This encodes CASRLTAGGTGANVLTF. Full variable domain (outside the CDR3, taken from reference TRBV28 and TRBJ2-6): DVKVTQSSRYLVKRTGEKVFLECVQDMDHENMFWYRQDPGLGLRLIYFSYDVKMKEKGDIPEGYSVSREKKERFSLILESASTNQTSMYLCASRLTAGGTGANVLTFGAGSRLTVL.

This clone was detected only a few times. The genes are TRBV5-5 and TRBJ1-6, with a possible D match to TRBD1 (6 bases). This CDR3 is built from 12 residues. Germline CDR1 reads SGHKS; CDR2 reads YYEKEE (reference sequence). V was cut by 8 bases and J by 8 bases, with 11 bases left in between. CDR3 region: CASGTRDSPLHF. The CDR3 region has the DNA TGTGCCAGTGGGACACGGGATTCACCCCTCCACTTT.

The gene calls are TRBV20-1 and TRBJ1-5; weak D call: TRBD1 (5 bases). V was pared by 3 bases and J by 6 bases, with 12 bases between. Germline CDR1 reads DFQATT; CDR2 reads SNEGSKA (reference sequence). This CDR3 is 13 amino acids long. The CDR3: CSASQGTSQPQHF. In nucleotides, the CDR3 is TGCAGTGCTAGTCAGGGAACAAGTCAGCCCCAGCATTTT.

The chain joins TRBV4-1 to TRBJ2-1; 11 bases map to TRBD2. V trimming: 1 base; J trimming: 0 bases; junction bases outside the gene matches: 8. Germline V lookup: CDR1 MGHRA, CDR2 YSYEKL. The CDR3 totals 19 residues. The CDR3 DNA is TGCGCCAGCAGCCAAGTTCTAGCGGGGGGCCCGAGCTCCTACAATGAGCAGTTCTTC. Translated, it gives CASSQVLAGGPSSYNEQFF.

This chain uses TRBV19 with TRBJ2-7; 7 positions match TRBD1. V was clipped by 5 bases and J by 6 bases; unmatched bases: 13. The CDR3 consists of 15 residues. The germline CDR1 and CDR2 sequences are LNHDA and SQIVND (reference sequence). The DNA for the CDR3 is TGTGCCAGTAGTCTAGGGGGCGATATCCAGGGCGAGCAGTACTTC. Protein product: CASSLGGDIQGEQYF.

J is TRBJ2-1 and V is TRBV15; 12 nucleotides line up with TRBD2. Germline V gene data show CDR1 as LNHNV and CDR2 as YYDKDF (reference sequence). The CDR3 covers 18 residues. The V gene end was trimmed by 1 base and the J gene end by 10 bases; junction bases not matched to a gene: 14. DNA for the CDR3: TGTGCCACCAGCAGAGGATTCCGGACTAGCGGGGCCCCAACAGAGCAGTTCTTC. As protein: CATSRGFRTSGAPTEQFF.

This chain joins TRBV5-5 and TRBJ1-3; the match to TRBD1 covers 8 bases. Germline loops: CDR1 SGHKS, CDR2 YYEKEE (reference sequence). The CDR3 has 16 residues. V dropped 0 bases and J dropped 3; count of bases not matched to a gene: 5. DNA of the CDR3: TGTGCCAGCAGCTTGGTCCAGGGGGCTTATGGAAACACCATATATTTT. This sequence encodes CASSLVQGAYGNTIYF.

V and J are TRBV2 and TRBJ2-1; 11 bases map to TRBD1. Losses at the gene ends were 8 bases for V and 8 bases for J; bases not matched to a gene: 11. Germline CDR1 SNHLY, CDR2 FYNNEI. This CDR3 is built from 15 residues. The CDR3 sequence: CASLRTGGIGDEQFF. The CDR3 region has the DNA TGTGCCAGCCTTAGGACAGGGGGCATTGGGGATGAGCAGTTCTTC.

V is TRBV23-1 and J is TRBJ2-7; D not certain. TRBV23-1 is known as an ORF, though its function is uncertain. The CDR3 totals 13 residues. Trimming took off 0 bases at V and 4 bases at J, with 7 bases between the two ends. The CDR3 here is CASSQSTGYEQYF. CDR3 in DNA: TGCGCCAGCAGTCAATCGACCGGGTACGAGCAGTACTTC.